The 8 T cell receptor beta chains listed next were all sequenced from one sample in a study of cytomegalovirus exposure and HLA in healthy donors. Primers included in the PCR were 60 Vbeta and 13 Jbeta primers. Sequencing used immunoSEQ multiplex PCR; TCRdb keeps in-frame clones, though not all of them. The sample carries around 160,000 clones, around 79% recorded once. The specimen sequenced was PBMCs. Receptor source: a man aged 45-65 years in good health and CMV-seropositive.

The chain carries TRBV5-1 and TRBJ2-5; 8 nucleotides line up with TRBD2. The germline V gene encodes CDR1 SGHRS and CDR2 YFSETQ. The CDR3 has 15 residues. V gave up 5 bases and J gave up 2 bases; unmatched junction bases: 8. As DNA, the CDR3 is TGCGCCAGCAGAGCAGCGGGGGCCATGCAAGAGACCCAGTACTTC. This codes for CASRAAGAMQETQYF.

The rearrangement uses TRBV28 and TRBJ1-5; D gene ambiguous. Trimming shortened V by 3 bases and J by 4 bases, and 10 bases separated the two germline ends. This CDR3 is 14 amino acids long. CDR1 and CDR2 (germline): MDHEN, SYDVKM. The CDR3 sequence: CASSLAGNNQPQHF. In DNA form, the CDR3 reads TGTGCCAGCAGTTTGGCAGGAAATAATCAGCCCCAGCATTTT. Drawing the rest from reference TRBV28 and TRBJ1-5, the complete variable domain is DVKVTQSSRYLVKRTGEKVFLECVQDMDHENMFWYRQDPGLGLRLIYFSYDVKMKEKGDIPEGYSVSREKKERFSLILESASTNQTSMYLCASSLAGNNQPQHFGDGTRLSIL.

The chain carries TRBV2 and TRBJ1-4, with 8 bases lining up with TRBD1. J was trimmed by 7 bases and V by 2 bases; bases with no gene match: 6. The germline V gene has CDR1 SNHLY and CDR2 FYNNEI. The CDR3 runs 15 residues. CDR3 DNA: TGTGCCAGCAGTGAACAGGGGGCGCTGGGTGAAAAACTGTTTTTT. Residues: CASSEQGALGEKLFF.

The chain has TRBV23-1 and TRBJ1-1; 7 nucleotides align to TRBD1. TRBV23-1 is known as an ORF, though its function is uncertain. CDR3 length: 17 amino acids. Trimming cost V 4 bases and J 0 bases; bases outside gene matches: 11. The CDR3 is CASSPQTRDSLNTEAFF. DNA for the CDR3: TGCGCCAGCAGTCCCCAAACCCGGGACAGCCTGAACACTGAAGCTTTCTTT.

The chain is built from TRBV2 and TRBJ2-7; 10 bases fit TRBD2. V shed 5 bases and J 4 bases; nucleotides not matched to a gene: 8. The CDR3 loop spans 15 amino acids. Germline values: CDR1 SNHLY, CDR2 FYNNEI. In nucleotides, the CDR3 is TGTGCCAGCAGTTTTACTAGCGGGGTACGGTACGAGCAGTACTTC. Translated, it gives CASSFTSGVRYEQYF.

This clone was counted a few times. The V and J genes are TRBV7-9 and TRBJ2-7; no firm D call. Trimming removed 4 bases from V and 3 bases from J, with 10 bases in between. CDR1 is SEHNR, CDR2 FQNEAQ, per germline (reference sequence). This CDR3 region has 13 residues. The CDR3 loop is CASSSTEYYEQYF. The CDR3 DNA follows: TGTGCCAGCAGCTCTACAGAGTACTACGAGCAGTACTTC. The variable domain in full, completed from reference TRBV7-9 and TRBJ2-7, reads DTGVSQNPRHKITKRGQNVTFRCDPISEHNRLYWYRQTLGQGPEFLTYFQNEAQLEKSRLLSDRFSAERPKGSFSTLEIQRTEQGDSAMYLCASSSTEYYEQYFGPGTRLTVT.

The rearrangement links TRBV6-1 to TRBJ2-1, with D perhaps matching TRBD1 (8 bases). Germline V CDR1 and CDR2: MNHNS, SASEGT. The germline V and J ends were trimmed by 7 bases and 6 bases, with 19 bases remaining between them. The CDR3 sequence is 15 residues long. CDR3 loop: CASIRATGEGNEQFF. Here the CDR3 DNA reads TGTGCCAGCATCCGAGCGACAGGGGAGGGCAATGAGCAGTTCTTC.

The chain joins TRBV19 to TRBJ1-5, with D perhaps TRBD1 (5 bases). CDR1 LNHDA and CDR2 SQIVND come from the germline V gene (reference sequence). The V end was cut by 4 bases, the J end by 5 bases, with 9 bases between. CDR3 length: 13 amino acids. The CDR3 DNA sequence: TGTGCCAGTAGTAATTGGGGGGATCAGCCCCAGCATTTT. It is translated as CASSNWGDQPQHF.